This T cell receptor (beta chain) was sequenced during a study of post-analysis software for immune sequencing data. Looking at the study overall: Secondary progressive, relapsing-remitting and progressive-relapsing multiple sclerosis were among the included disease courses. Broader study findings: With F measure, samples from one preparation batch clustered together strongly. The normalized Chao1 diversity of multiple sclerosis patients was significantly lower than that of controls.

A remark on this clonotype: No antigen is known for it.

Unique molecular identifiers were present in the TCR beta cDNA libraries. TCRdb called the PCR reads again in MiXCR, with one record for every CDR3 protein. There are some 260,000 distinct CDR3 sequences in the sample; 35% to 40% occur only once, and roughly 4.8% lies in the top ten. Sequenced: blood. The source is a girl aged 10-17 years with multiple sclerosis.

The CDR3, as DNA: TGTGCCAGCAGATTGGACGGGGAGTGGGAGACCCAGTACTTC. Translated: CASRLDGEWETQYF. This chain uses TRBV6-1 with TRBJ2-7; possible D gene TRBD2, 5 bases. The J call may not be correct, given that the DNA end is closer to TRBJ2-5. The CDR3 sequence is 14 residues long. From germline, CDR1 is MNHNS and CDR2 SASEGT.